These 18 T cell receptor beta chains were all obtained from the same sample, sequenced in a study of blood T cell repertoires in COVID-19. Only in-frame clones appear in the TCRdb table, and some are missing; sequencing was by immunoSEQ multiplex PCR. The sample holds about 220,000 clones, about 85% seen once. Sequenced input: PBMCs or T cells enriched from blood (not recorded which). These TCRs come from a woman under 40 who had recovered from COVID-19.

This chain joins TRBV3-1 (or the pseudogene TRBV3-2) and TRBJ1-2; 8 nucleotides agree with TRBD1. The CDR3 is 17 residues long. V was pared by 0 bases and J by 5 bases, with 11 bases of the junction left unmatched. CDR1 LGHDT and CDR2 YNNKEL come from the germline V gene (reference sequence). The CDR3 protein is CASSQDVGQGGGYGYTF. In nucleotides, the CDR3 is TGTGCCAGCAGCCAAGATGTCGGACAGGGAGGAGGGTATGGCTACACCTTC.

The CDR3 protein is CASSSTPGQGYNEQFF. The DNA of the CDR3 is TGCGCCAGCAGCTCAACTCCGGGACAGGGTTACAATGAGCAGTTCTTC. This chain links TRBV5-1 with TRBJ2-1; 9 bases agree with TRBD1. Germline values: CDR1 SGHRS, CDR2 YFSETQ. The length of the CDR3 is 16 residues. Trimming took 3 bases from V and 4 from J; bases not matched to a gene: 8. Variable domain in full (rest from reference TRBV5-1 and TRBJ2-1): KAGVTQTPRYLIKTRGQQVTLSCSPISGHRSVSWYQQTPGQGLQFLFEYFSETQRNKGNFPGRFSGRQFSNSRSEMNVSTLELGDSALYLCASSSTPGQGYNEQFFGPGTRLTVL.

The genes are TRBV4-3 and TRBJ2-1, with 9 bases identical to TRBD2. The CDR3 consists of 17 residues. Germline trimming cut 1 base from V and 4 bases from J; bases unmatched to any gene: 8. CDR1 LGHNA and CDR2 YSLEER come from the germline V gene. The CDR3 DNA follows: TGCGCCAGCAGCCAAGTAATCGAGACTAGCGGTTACAATGAGCAGTTCTTC. It codes for CASSQVIETSGYNEQFF.

The V and J genes are TRBV11-1 and TRBJ1-1, with a weak D call TRBD1 (5 bases). V was clipped by 2 bases and J by 6 bases, with 16 bases between them. This CDR3 has 15 amino acids. CDR1 SGHAT and CDR2 FQDESV come from the germline V gene (reference sequence). The CDR3 loop reads CASSLITVGGPEAFF. Written as DNA, the CDR3 is TGTGCCAGCAGCTTAATAACTGTGGGGGGACCTGAAGCTTTCTTT.

This sequence joins TRBV25-1 and TRBJ1-5; possible D gene TRBD1, 6 bases. Germline CDR1 MGHDK, CDR2 SYGVNS. The V and J ends lost 3 bases and 7 bases respectively, with 10 bases between them. The CDR3 has 13 residues. The CDR3 here is CASSDSGDQPQHF. DNA for the CDR3: TGTGCCAGCAGTGACTCAGGGGACCAGCCCCAGCATTTT.

This chain joins TRBV3-1 (or the pseudogene TRBV3-2) and TRBJ2-5; 9 bases map to TRBD2. The CDR3 spans 19 residues. Trimming took 4 bases from V and 5 from J; bases not matched to a gene: 20. CDR1 LGHDT and CDR2 YNNKEL come from the germline V gene (reference sequence). The CDR3 nucleotides are TGTGCCAGCAGCCCCGACCTCGAAACTAGCGGGTCCCGAGGTGAGACCCAGTACTTC. Its protein product is CASSPDLETSGSRGETQYF.

The J gene is TRBJ2-3, the V gene TRBV9; 14 nucleotides match TRBD2. The CDR3 loop spans 18 amino acids. The V gene's germline CDR1 is SGDLS and CDR2 YYNGEE. V gave up 4 bases and J gave up 2 bases; unmatched junction bases: 9. The chain's CDR3 is CASSPRLAGGWDTDTQYF. CDR3 sequence (DNA): TGTGCCAGCAGCCCACGACTAGCGGGGGGGTGGGACACAGATACGCAGTATTTT.

This clone was seen a single time. The CDR3 DNA sequence: TGTGCCAGCAGCACCCGGACTAGCGGGGATACGCAGTATTTT. Its translation is CASSTRTSGDTQYF. The chain couples TRBV7-3 to TRBJ2-3; 11 bases fit TRBD2. The V segment lost 5 bases and the J segment 6 bases; nucleotides outside the gene matches: 4. Germline V gene lookup returns CDR1 SGHTA and CDR2 FQGTGA. The CDR3 consists of 14 residues.

This clone was observed once. This chain connects TRBV27 to TRBJ1-6; D is unresolved. This CDR3 region has 15 residues. Germline lookup yields CDR1 MNHEY and CDR2 SMNVEV (reference sequence). Trimming left V 0 bases short and J 7 bases short, with 10 bases between. DNA of the CDR3: TGTGCCAGCAGTTTATCGGGCGGGCCAAATTCACCCCTCCACTTT. Protein product: CASSLSGGPNSPLHF.

This clone showed up just a few times. The chain uses TRBV7-3 and TRBJ1-1; D call uncertain. The CDR3 extends over 13 amino acids. V was shortened by 2 bases and J by 7 bases, with 11 bases between the two germline ends. CDR1 and CDR2 from the germline V gene are SGHTA and FQGTGA. In nucleotides, the CDR3 is TGTGCCAGCAGCTTAGCCCGCCACGGTGAAGCTTTCTTT. Its protein is CASSLARHGEAFF. Drawing the rest from reference TRBV7-3 and TRBJ1-1, the complete variable domain is GAGVSQTPSNKVTEKGKYVELRCDPISGHTALYWYRQSLGQGPEFLIYFQGTGAADDSGLPNDRFFAVRPEGSVSTLKIQRTERGDSAVYLCASSLARHGEAFFGQGTRLTVV.

Details on this clone: Other DNA sequences of this sample code for an identical CDR3. The chain carries TRBV5-1 and TRBJ2-3; TRBD2 aligns across 10 bases. From germline, CDR1 is SGHRS and CDR2 YFSETQ. The CDR3 contains 15 residues. The V and J ends lost 0 bases and 6 bases, in that order; junction bases with no gene match: 4. CDR3 nucleotide sequence: TGCGCCAGCAGCTTGGGGAGCGGGGGGGCTGATACGCAGTATTTT. It encodes CASSLGSGGADTQYF.

The J gene is TRBJ2-3, the V gene TRBV6-5; the D gene is possibly TRBD2 (6 bases). The CDR3 sequence is 14 residues long. Germline lookup yields CDR1 MNHEY and CDR2 SVGAGI. The V end was cut by 0 bases, the J end by 6 bases, with 10 bases between. The CDR3 bases are TGTGCCAGCAGTTACTCCCTAGCGTTCGATACGCAGTATTTT. It specifies CASSYSLAFDTQYF.

The gene calls are TRBV18 and TRBJ1-1; D might be TRBD1 (5 bases). Germline CDR1 is KGHSH and CDR2 is LQKENI. The CDR3 is 15 residues long. Trimming took 1 base from V and 5 from J, leaving 14 bases between them. The CDR3 region has the DNA TGTGCCAGCTCACCACGGGGGGTCTTGGGGACTGAAGCTTTCTTT. This translates into CASSPRGVLGTEAFF.

The chain links TRBV7-8 to TRBJ1-4; D is undetermined. Germline lookup yields CDR1 SGHVS and CDR2 FQNEAQ. The CDR3 has 14 amino acids. V shed 3 bases and J shed 7 bases, with 12 bases lying between them. The CDR3 reads CASSFTSIGEKLFF. Here the CDR3 DNA reads TGTGCCAGCAGCTTCACGAGTATTGGTGAAAAACTGTTTTTT.

The CDR3 region has the DNA TGTGCCAGCAGTGGCCAGGGGATCCAAGAGACCCAGTACTTC. It codes for CASSGQGIQETQYF. The chain carries TRBV25-1 and TRBJ2-5, with a possible D match to TRBD1 (6 bases). This CDR3 region has 14 residues. The V gene's germline CDR1 is MGHDK and CDR2 SYGVNS. Trimming pared 4 bases from V and 1 base from J, leaving 10 bases between.

This chain uses TRBV7-2 with TRBJ2-7; D may be TRBD1 (6 bases). V gave up 1 base and J gave up 3 bases, with 16 bases separating them. Germline CDR1 is SGHTA and CDR2 is FQGNSA. The CDR3 sequence is 16 residues long. CDR3 nucleotides: TGTGCCAGCAGCTTAGTTTCCAGGGGTGAAGACTACGAGCAGTACTTC. It specifies CASSLVSRGEDYEQYF.

The chain is built from TRBV2 and TRBJ2-2, with 9 nucleotides matching TRBD2. The germline V gene has CDR1 SNHLY and CDR2 FYNNEI. The CDR3 runs 14 residues. Trimming at V came to 8 bases and at J to 4 bases, leaving 5 bases not matched to a gene. As DNA, the CDR3 is TGTGCCAGCTTACGACTAGCGGCCACCGGGGAGCTGTTTTTT. This translates into CASLRLAATGELFF.

In DNA, the CDR3 is TGTGCCAGCAGCTACGGGGACACTGAAGCTTTCTTT. This encodes CASSYGDTEAFF. This chain links TRBV14 with TRBJ1-1; D ambiguous. The V and J ends lost 5 bases and 3 bases respectively, with 7 bases between them. Looked up from germline, CDR1 is SGHDN and CDR2 is FVKESK. This CDR3 contains 12 residues.